This TCR beta chain was sequenced for a study of cytomegalovirus exposure and HLA in healthy donors. Overall study findings and caveats: With high specificity and sensitivity, the classifier reportedly diagnosed cytomegalovirus status. As confirmed in vitro, three CMV-associated chains were specific for CMV antigens. Researchers counted around 170 TCR beta chains as cytomegalovirus-associated.

Trimming shortened V by 3 bases and J by 4 bases, and 7 bases separated the two germline ends. Germline loops: CDR1 PRHDT, CDR2 FYEKMQ (reference sequence). CDR3 length: 14 amino acids. This clone was detected once. Its specificity is not known. Sequenced by immunoSEQ multiplex PCR; TCRdb stores in-frame clones only, minus some. Of approximately 120,000 clones in the sample, about 90% are singletons; the top ten hold around 1.9%. Sequencing was carried out using PBMCs. The chain employs TRBV13 and TRBJ2-6, with D tentatively TRBD1 (5 bases). The TCR comes from a woman aged 18-35 years in good health and CMV-seronegative. Here the CDR3 DNA reads TGTGCCAGCAGCTTTAACAGGGGGGCCAACGTCCTGACTTTC. Translation gives CASSFNRGANVLTF. Together with reference TRBV13 and TRBJ2-6, the CDR3 gives the full variable domain: AAGVIQSPRHLIKEKRETATLKCYPIPRHDTVYWYQQGPGQDPQFLISFYEKMQSDKGSIPDRFSAQQFSDYHSELNMSSLELGDSALYFCASSFNRGANVLTFGAGSRLTVL.